This record covers a single T cell receptor beta chain. No antigen is known for it. No clone much larger than this one lies a single base away; base qualities are absent. This entry belongs to a study of CD4 T cells in relation to SARS-CoV-2 and coronaviruses (dated by TCRdb to about 2021). General notes on the study: The ViraFEST assay cultured PBMCs with antigen for under 11 days, then sequenced TCR beta CDR3s to find antigen-specific clonal expansions. An HIV-1 Nef peptide pool or a culture without peptide was used as the negative reference condition. Using patient-derived lymphoblastoid cell lines, the shared crossreactive spike epitopes were mapped to their HLA restriction. At the level of individual TCR clonotypes, the study measured memory CD4+ T cell crossreactivity between SARS-CoV-2 spike protein and common cold coronavirus spike proteins. The Adaptive Biotechnologies TCR-sequencing kit was used to sequence samples from three pre-COVID donors and the naive versus memory experiments, whereas other data were Illumina-based. Expansion assays from other donors in the study were sequenced with a different, Illumina-based TCR-beta assay. What the work shows at the level of the full study, not this receptor alone: The study was limited by small numbers of patients and tested TCRs. Since the crossreactivity analysis centred on spike protein, crossreactivity against other viral proteins was not assessed. No donor contributed both pre-pandemic and post-infection samples, which limited tracing the source of pre-existing responses. Memory CD4+ clonotypes crossrecognizing SARS-CoV-2 and at least one common cold coronavirus spike were found in 50% to 80% of donors. Crossreactive clones showed significantly weaker SARS-CoV-2-driven expansion than monoreactive clones, consistent with antigenic imprinting.

CD4+ T cells from unexposed donors were collected before the COVID-19 pandemic (2011-2018). After approximately eleven days of culture, CD4+ T cells were isolated with the EasySep CD4+ T cell isolation kit. As cell number allowed, CD4+ T cells from unexposed donors were tested for reactivity to SARS-CoV-2 S and N and to four common cold coronavirus spike pools. Each well held 1.5 million to 2.5 million PBMCs cultured in IMDM containing 5% human AB serum and around 10 IU/ml IL-2. Half of the culture medium was replaced with fresh IL-2-containing medium on days 3 and 7. In general, every peptide culture condition was set up in three replicate wells. Leukapheresis product for the unexposed donors was purchased commercially. Ficoll-Paque PLUS gradient centrifugation was used to isolate PBMCs from leukapheresis product or whole blood. The PBMCs went either fresh into the expansion assay or into cryopreservation at -140 degrees C. The QIAamp Micro DNA Kit was used to extract genomic DNA from the CD4+ T cells.

Libraries were constructed by the immunoSEQ multiplex PCR assay. The authors' pipeline ran thus. During preprocessing, nonproductive sequences were removed, along with CDR3s that did not begin with C, did not end with F or W, or were shorter than 7 amino acids. Antigen-specific clonotypes were called with the MANAFEST web app on the basis of expansion relative to the reference and to other culture wells. To be counted as positive, a clone had to show significant expansion compared with the reference culture, at an FDR below 0.05, in 2 of 3 replicate wells. To be called positive, a clone also had to show significant expansion compared with every other tandem well and an odds ratio greater than 5. Pairwise Levenshtein distance, computed with the stringdist R package after three terminal residues were trimmed from each end, was used as the measure of CDR3 homology. TCRdb carries this immuneACCESS record with in-frame sequences only. Its versions omit some clonotypes, under half of them owing to an unresolved V gene in the studies checked, with the rest unexplained. V and J calls and clone size are those listed in that table; D and trimming were worked out from the DNA. This sample lists some 19,000 clones; about 80% were detected once. The top ten clones comprise approximately 31% of the sample.

V has 1 base trimmed and J has 10 bases trimmed; junction bases matching no gene number 7. Measured from the cysteine to the phenylalanine, the CDR3 is 14 residues long. Just CDR3 DNA is preserved here, 42 bases in frame from base 1. According to the germline V gene, CDR1 reads SGHTA and CDR2 reads FQGNSA. The TCR was taken from a human donor in good health. The chain links TRBV7-2 with TRBJ2-1; the central 7 bases match TRBD2. The material sequenced was CD4+ T cells from PBMCs, cultured in vitro. CDR3 loop: CASSLEGLQSEQFF. The nucleotides read TGTGCCAGCAGCTTAGAGGGACTACAAAGCGAGCAGTTCTTC.